This T cell receptor beta chain was recovered during a study of cytomegalovirus exposure and HLA in healthy donors. The wider study: Early release data held 75 million to 100 million unique TCRs from HLA-typed donors. The Caucasian-associated ancestry cluster held roughly 84% of roughly 370 genotyped donors.

In the PCR, 60 Vbeta and 13 Jbeta primers were used. Original processing notes: Roughly 10 million shared chains were among roughly 81 million unique TCR beta chains counted in a later analysis. Libraries were prepared by immunoSEQ multiplex PCR; TCRdb keeps only in-frame clonotypes and omits some of them. Clone size and the V and J calls come from that table; the DNA yielded D and trimming. The sample contains over 100,000 clones, approximately 80% of which appear only once. Whole-study results and caveats: Roughly uniform sequencing depth across donors was assumed, possibly incorrectly.

A word on this clone: The antigen remains unidentified.

This CDR3 is built from 15 residues. Trimming pared 0 bases from V and 0 bases from J, leaving 7 bases between. Germline CDR1 reads SGHRS; CDR2 reads YFSETQ. This sequence joins TRBV5-1 and TRBJ2-1; D not resolved. The sequencing input was PBMCs. This clonotype was obtained from a male donor in good health and CMV-seropositive. The CDR3 nucleotides read TGCGCCAGCAGCTTGGGGAGCGCCTCCTACAATGAGCAGTTCTTC. The encoded protein is CASSLGSASYNEQFF.